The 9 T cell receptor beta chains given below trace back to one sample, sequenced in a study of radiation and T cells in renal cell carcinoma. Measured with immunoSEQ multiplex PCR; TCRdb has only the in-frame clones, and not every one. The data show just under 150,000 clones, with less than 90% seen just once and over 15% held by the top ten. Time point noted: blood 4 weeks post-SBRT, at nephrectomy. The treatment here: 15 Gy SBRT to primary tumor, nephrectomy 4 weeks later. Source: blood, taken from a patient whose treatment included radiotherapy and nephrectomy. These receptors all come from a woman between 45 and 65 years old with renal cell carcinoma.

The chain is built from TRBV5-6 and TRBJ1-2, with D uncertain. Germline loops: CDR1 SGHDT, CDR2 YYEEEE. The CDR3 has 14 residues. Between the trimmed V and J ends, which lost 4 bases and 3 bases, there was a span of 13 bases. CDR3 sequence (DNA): TGTGCCAGCAGCCCCGGCGCGGTTTACTATGGCTACACCTTC. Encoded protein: CASSPGAVYYGYTF.

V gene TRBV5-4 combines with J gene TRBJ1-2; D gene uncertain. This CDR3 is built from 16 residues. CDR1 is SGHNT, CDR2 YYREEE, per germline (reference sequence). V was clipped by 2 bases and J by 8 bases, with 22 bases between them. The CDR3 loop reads CASSLGPVAESTGYTF. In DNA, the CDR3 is TGTGCCAGCAGCTTAGGCCCGGTGGCAGAGAGTACCGGCTACACCTTC.

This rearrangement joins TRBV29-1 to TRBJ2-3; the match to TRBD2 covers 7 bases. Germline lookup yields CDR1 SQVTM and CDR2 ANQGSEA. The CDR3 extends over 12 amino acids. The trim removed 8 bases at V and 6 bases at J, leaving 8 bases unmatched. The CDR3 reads CSTRTSGDTQYF. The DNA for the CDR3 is TGCAGCACACGGACTAGTGGCGATACGCAGTATTTT.

CDR3 nucleotide sequence: TGTGCCAGCAGCTTGGGGGCTAGCACGGGAGAGACCCAGTACTTC. It codes for CASSLGASTGETQYF. The chain uses TRBV5-4 and TRBJ2-5; TRBD2 is a possible D gene (5 bases). Germline V gene data show CDR1 as SGHNT and CDR2 as YYREEE (reference sequence). The germline V and J ends were trimmed by 0 bases and 4 bases, with 13 bases remaining between them. This CDR3 is built from 15 residues.

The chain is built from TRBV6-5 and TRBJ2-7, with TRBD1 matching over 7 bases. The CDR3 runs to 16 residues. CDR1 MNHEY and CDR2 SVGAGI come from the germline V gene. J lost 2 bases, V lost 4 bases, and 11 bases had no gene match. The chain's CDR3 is CASSSVGTAVTYEQYF. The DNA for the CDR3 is TGTGCCAGCAGTTCCGTCGGGACAGCTGTTACCTACGAGCAGTACTTC.

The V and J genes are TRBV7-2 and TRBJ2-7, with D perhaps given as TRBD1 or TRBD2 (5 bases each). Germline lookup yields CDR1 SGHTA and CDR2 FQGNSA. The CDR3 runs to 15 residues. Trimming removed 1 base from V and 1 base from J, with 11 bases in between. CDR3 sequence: CASSLGGTVSYEQYF. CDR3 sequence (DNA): TGTGCCAGCAGCTTAGGAGGGACCGTGTCCTACGAGCAGTACTTC.

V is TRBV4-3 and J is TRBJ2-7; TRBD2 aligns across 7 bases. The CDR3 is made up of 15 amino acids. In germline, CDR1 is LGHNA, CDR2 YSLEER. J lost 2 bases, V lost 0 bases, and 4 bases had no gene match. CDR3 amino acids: CASSQDSGTTYEQYF. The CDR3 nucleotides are TGCGCCAGCAGCCAAGATTCTGGGACTACCTACGAGCAGTACTTC.

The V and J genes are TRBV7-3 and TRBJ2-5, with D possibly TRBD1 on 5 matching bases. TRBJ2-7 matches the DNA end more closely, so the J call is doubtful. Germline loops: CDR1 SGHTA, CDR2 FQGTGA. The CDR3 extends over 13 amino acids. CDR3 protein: CASSLGQDYEQYF. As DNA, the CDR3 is TGTGCCAGCAGCCTGGGGCAGGACTACGAGCAGTACTTC.

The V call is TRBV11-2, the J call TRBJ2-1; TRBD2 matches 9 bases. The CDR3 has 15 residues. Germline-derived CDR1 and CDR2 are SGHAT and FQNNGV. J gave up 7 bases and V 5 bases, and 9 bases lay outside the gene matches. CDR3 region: CASSASAGGENEQFF. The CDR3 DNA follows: TGTGCCAGCAGCGCTTCGGCGGGGGGGGAGAATGAGCAGTTCTTC.